The 24 T cell receptor beta chains reported below all come from one sample, sequenced in a study of T-cell reconstitution after alpha-beta-depleted transplantation in children. Unique molecular identifiers featured in how the TCRbeta library was prepared. Via MiXCR, TCRdb re-called the PCR reads, giving one row per CDR3 protein. The repertoire holds over 400,000 distinct CDR3 sequences, with about 40% as singletons. The sample was PBMCs, taken before TCRalphabeta/CD19-depleted stem cell transplant. The receptors shown here come from a girl between 2 and 10 years old with aplastic anemia, due to receive a stem cell transplant.

V usage is TRBV7-6 and J usage is TRBJ1-2, with 8 positions matching TRBD1. The CDR3 is made up of 16 amino acids. V trimming: 4 bases; J trimming: 3 bases; junction bases outside the gene matches: 10. The germline CDR1 and CDR2 sequences are SGHVS and FNYEAQ. The CDR3 coding sequence is TGTGCCAGCAGCTCCGGACAGGGCGTCCCCGACTATGGCTACACCTTC. Its protein is CASSSGQGVPDYGYTF. The full variable domain, completed using reference TRBV7-6 and TRBJ1-2, is GAGVSQSPRYKVTKRGQDVALRCDPISGHVSLYWYRQALGQGPEFLTYFNYEAQQDKSGLPNDRFSAERPEGSISTLTIQRTEQRDSAMYRCASSSGQGVPDYGYTFGSGTRLTVV.

The chain joins TRBV29-1 to TRBJ2-5, with 9 bases fitting TRBD2. The trim removed 6 bases at V and 5 bases at J, leaving 7 bases unmatched. This CDR3 has 13 residues. Per the germline V gene, CDR1 is SQVTM and CDR2 is ANQGSEA. In DNA, the CDR3 is TGCAGCGTGCAGCGGGAGGATGGGGAGACCCAGTACTTC. This codes for CSVQREDGETQYF.

This clonotype has only a few counts. The chain couples TRBV20-1 to TRBJ2-1, with TRBD2 matching over 14 bases. Trimming at V came to 2 bases and at J to 10 bases, leaving 10 bases not matched to a gene. The CDR3 covers 16 residues. Germline V gene lookup returns CDR1 DFQATT and CDR2 SNEGSKA (reference sequence). CDR3 bases: TGCAGTGCTAGACGTCCGGGACTAGCGGGAGTCGAGGAGCAGTTCTTC. Amino acids: CSARRPGLAGVEEQFF.

This clonotype was observed a few times. J is TRBJ2-1 and V is TRBV5-1, with D maybe TRBD1 (5 bases). The CDR3 length is 14 residues. Germline CDR1 SGHRS, CDR2 YFSETQ. Trimming shortened V by 4 bases and J by 5 bases, and 13 bases separated the two germline ends. DNA for the CDR3: TGCGCCAGCAGCATGGACACCGGCAACAATGAGCAGTTCTTC. It yields the protein CASSMDTGNNEQFF. The full variable domain, rest sourced from reference TRBV5-1 and TRBJ2-1, is KAGVTQTPRYLIKTRGQQVTLSCSPISGHRSVSWYQQTPGQGLQFLFEYFSETQRNKGNFPGRFSGRQFSNSRSEMNVSTLELGDSALYLCASSMDTGNNEQFFGPGTRLTVL.

This clonotype was counted between two and nine times. The chain links TRBV5-1 to TRBJ1-5, with D possibly matching TRBD1 (6 bases). The CDR3 extends over 15 amino acids. The germline V gene encodes CDR1 SGHRS and CDR2 YFSETQ. V was cut by 3 bases and J by 1 base, with 11 bases left in between. The CDR3 DNA follows: TGCGCCAGCAGCTCAGGGGAACAGAGCAATCAGCCCCAGCATTTT. This translates into CASSSGEQSNQPQHF.

This chain joins TRBV6-5 and TRBJ1-2; no clear D. The CDR3 loop spans 16 amino acids. Per the germline V gene, CDR1 is MNHEY and CDR2 is SVGAGI. V was shortened by 4 bases and J by 3 bases, with 18 bases between the two germline ends. CDR3 nucleotides: TGTGCCAGCAGTTCGCCTAGGGCCGGGGAACACTATGGCTACACCTTC. As protein: CASSSPRAGEHYGYTF.

The chain recombines TRBV5-1 with TRBJ2-2; no reliable D call. The V end was cut by 2 bases, the J end by 0 bases, with 8 bases between. The CDR3 has 15 amino acids. The germline gives CDR1 SGHRS, CDR2 YFSETQ. Here the CDR3 DNA reads TGCGCCAGCAGCTTTCGTAGTTCGAACACCGGGGAGCTGTTTTTT. It specifies CASSFRSSNTGELFF.

The gene calls are TRBV20-1 and TRBJ1-5; D perhaps matches TRBD1 (5 bases). The germline V and J ends were trimmed by 0 bases and 5 bases, with 14 bases remaining between them. The V gene's germline CDR1 is DFQATT and CDR2 SNEGSKA (reference sequence). This CDR3 is 15 amino acids long. This CDR3 is CSARDMRQIHQPQHF. Written as DNA, the CDR3 is TGCAGTGCTAGAGATATGAGACAGATCCATCAGCCCCAGCATTTT.

The rearrangement joins TRBV5-1 to TRBJ2-5; 10 positions agree with TRBD1. With V trimmed by 3 bases and J by 1 base, 6 bases remained unmatched. The germline V gene has CDR1 SGHRS and CDR2 YFSETQ. The CDR3 has 16 amino acids. CDR3 amino acids: CASSSGGQGFQETQYF. In DNA, the CDR3 is TGCGCCAGCAGCTCGGGGGGACAGGGGTTCCAAGAGACCCAGTACTTC.

This chain uses TRBV20-1 with TRBJ2-1, with 7 positions matching TRBD2. Germline CDR1 and CDR2: DFQATT and SNEGSKA (reference sequence). The CDR3 runs 14 residues. Unmatched junction bases numbered 12, after V lost 6 bases and J lost 7 bases. As DNA, the CDR3 is TGCAGTGCCCCCATAGGCGGGAGAGGAAATGAGCAGTTCTTC. This gives the protein CSAPIGGRGNEQFF.

The V and J genes are TRBV5-1 and TRBJ2-2, with D unresolved. V shed 2 bases and J shed 4 bases, with 18 bases lying between them. This CDR3 region has 17 residues. The germline gives CDR1 SGHRS, CDR2 YFSETQ. CDR3 amino acids: CASSFGHATPGTGELFF. CDR3 DNA: TGCGCCAGCAGCTTCGGCCACGCGACCCCGGGCACCGGGGAGCTGTTTTTT.

This clonotype came up a few times. The chain uses TRBV20-1 and TRBJ1-2; D perhaps matches TRBD1 (6 bases). The ends were cut back, 3 bases at V and 10 bases at J, with 15 bases in the middle. This CDR3 comprises 12 residues. Per the germline V gene, CDR1 is DFQATT and CDR2 is SNEGSKA (reference sequence). CDR3 in DNA: TGCAGTGCTAGGAGGGACACTACCCTCTACACCTTC. As protein: CSARRDTTLYTF.

V gene TRBV6-1 combines with J gene TRBJ2-7; weak D call: TRBD1 (6 bases). This CDR3 comprises 15 residues. Trimming took 2 bases from V and 6 from J, leaving 17 bases between them. CDR1 MNHNS and CDR2 SASEGT come from the germline V gene. The CDR3 spells CASSENEGGLGEQYF. CDR3 nucleotides: TGTGCCAGCAGTGAAAACGAAGGGGGATTGGGCGAGCAGTACTTC.

The chain has TRBV20-1 and TRBJ1-1, with a tentative D call TRBD1 (5 bases). V was pared by 5 bases and J by 6 bases, with 13 bases between. The length of the CDR3 is 12 residues. Looked up from germline, CDR1 is DFQATT and CDR2 is SNEGSKA (reference sequence). The CDR3 DNA reads as TGCAGTGCTTTCTCAGGGAGCTCTGAAGCTTTCTTT. Translating gives CSAFSGSSEAFF.

The table lists this clonotype with a few counts. V and J are TRBV29-1 and TRBJ1-1, with TRBD1 matching over 10 bases. The CDR3 consists of 15 residues. Germline values: CDR1 SQVTM, CDR2 ANQGSEA. V lost 5 bases to trimming and J lost 4 bases; unmatched junction nucleotides: 10. The CDR3 DNA reads TGCAGCGTTTCTCGGGACAGGGGTTGGGGCACTGAAGCTTTCTTT. It encodes CSVSRDRGWGTEAFF.

This CDR3 is CSARSGLAGISSEQYF. CDR3 bases: TGCAGTGCTAGATCGGGACTAGCGGGGATCAGTTCCGAGCAGTACTTC. This chain connects TRBV20-1 to TRBJ2-7, with 13 bases aligning to TRBD2. Germline CDR1 DFQATT, CDR2 SNEGSKA (reference sequence). This CDR3 comprises 16 residues. After removal of 2 bases from V and 6 bases from J, the junction contained 10 bases not matched to a gene.

CDR3 loop: CSAELAATYEQYF. The CDR3 DNA is TGCAGTGCCGAACTAGCGGCCACCTACGAGCAGTACTTC. The chain combines TRBV20-1 with TRBJ2-7; 8 bases are a match to TRBD2. This CDR3 is 13 amino acids long. The germline CDR1 and CDR2 sequences are DFQATT and SNEGSKA (reference sequence). V dropped 6 bases and J dropped 2; count of bases not matched to a gene: 6.

The chain is built from TRBV7-3 and TRBJ2-7; 12 nucleotides line up with TRBD1. Germline assignment: CDR1 SGHTA and CDR2 FQGTGA. Trimming took 7 bases from V and 6 from J; bases not matched to a gene: 10. This CDR3 contains 15 residues. CDR3 DNA sequence: TGTGCCAGCACCGAACCCCGGGACAGGGGGCGCGAGCAGTACTTC. It codes for CASTEPRDRGREQYF.

Many counts were recorded for this clonotype. The gene calls are TRBV7-2 and TRBJ2-2; D is unresolved. The CDR3 sequence is 13 residues long. CDR1 and CDR2 (germline): SGHTA, FQGNSA. Trimming left V 2 bases short and J 2 bases short, with 3 bases between. CDR3 in DNA: TGTGCCAGCAGCTTACTAAACACCGGGGAGCTGTTTTTT. It yields the protein CASSLLNTGELFF.

This clonotype was detected ten times or more. This chain connects TRBV12-3 or TRBV12-4 to TRBJ2-1, with 10 positions matching TRBD2. J lost 3 bases, V lost 7 bases, and 6 bases had no gene match. CDR3 length: 15 residues. Written as DNA, the CDR3 is TGTGCCAGCACCCCACTAGCGGGACTCTACAATGAGCAGTTCTTC. It specifies CASTPLAGLYNEQFF.

This sequence joins TRBV28 and TRBJ1-6; 10 nucleotides match TRBD1. CDR3 length: 15 residues. The J segment lost 8 bases and the V segment lost 6 bases, leaving 7 bases of the junction unmatched. Germline V gene data show CDR1 as MDHEN and CDR2 as SYDVKM. CDR3 DNA sequence: TGTGCCAGCAGCCCTGGGACAGGGGTGTATTCACCCCTCCACTTT. It encodes CASSPGTGVYSPLHF.

This chain joins TRBV30 and TRBJ2-3; D is unresolved. Trimming left V 0 bases short and J 4 bases short, with 8 bases between. Germline lookup yields CDR1 GTSNPN and CDR2 SVGIG (reference sequence). The CDR3 is made up of 13 amino acids. The CDR3, as DNA: TGTGCCTGGAGTGTACCCAACTCAGATACGCAGTATTTT. Protein product: CAWSVPNSDTQYF.

The chain is built from TRBV5-1 and TRBJ2-5; D not certain. The CDR3 extends over 15 amino acids. Trimming took 0 bases from V and 7 from J, leaving 16 bases between them. The germline gives CDR1 SGHRS, CDR2 YFSETQ. The CDR3 region is CASSLELTSAWTQYF. CDR3 nucleotide sequence: TGCGCCAGCAGCTTGGAACTCACCTCTGCGTGGACCCAGTACTTC.

This clonotype was counted many times. The chain carries TRBV3-1 and TRBJ2-1; TRBD2 aligns across 8 bases. CDR1 and CDR2 (germline): LGHDT, YNNKEL (reference sequence). V dropped 6 bases and J dropped 8; count of bases not matched to a gene: 9. The CDR3 is 14 amino acids. The CDR3 is CASRSQREKDEQFF. Written as DNA, the CDR3 is TGTGCCAGCAGAAGTCAGCGGGAGAAGGATGAGCAGTTCTTC.